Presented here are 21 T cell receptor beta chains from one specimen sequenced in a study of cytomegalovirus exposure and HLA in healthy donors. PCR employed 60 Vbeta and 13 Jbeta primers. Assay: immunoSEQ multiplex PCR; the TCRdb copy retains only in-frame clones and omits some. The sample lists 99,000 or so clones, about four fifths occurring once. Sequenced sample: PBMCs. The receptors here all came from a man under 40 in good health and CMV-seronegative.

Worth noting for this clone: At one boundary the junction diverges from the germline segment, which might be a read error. CDR3 protein: CASSHSWTGWHQPQHF. In DNA form, the CDR3 reads TGTGCCAGCAGTCACTCGTGGACAGGGTGGCATCAGCCCCAGCATTTT. V and J are TRBV6-5 and TRBJ1-5; 8 positions agree with TRBD1. Germline lookup yields CDR1 MNHEY and CDR2 SVGAGI. The CDR3 has 16 residues.

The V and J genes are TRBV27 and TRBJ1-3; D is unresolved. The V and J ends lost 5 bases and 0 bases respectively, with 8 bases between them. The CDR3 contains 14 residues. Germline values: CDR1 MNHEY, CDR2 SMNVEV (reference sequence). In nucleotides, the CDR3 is TGTGCCAGCAGTGGACTGGACTCTGGAAACACCATATATTTT. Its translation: CASSGLDSGNTIYF.

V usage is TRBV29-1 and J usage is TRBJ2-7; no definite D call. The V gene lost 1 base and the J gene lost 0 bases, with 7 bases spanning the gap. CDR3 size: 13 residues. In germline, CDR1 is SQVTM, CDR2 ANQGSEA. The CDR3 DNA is TGCAGCGTTGAAGTTGGCAACTCCTACGAGCAGTACTTC. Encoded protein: CSVEVGNSYEQYF.

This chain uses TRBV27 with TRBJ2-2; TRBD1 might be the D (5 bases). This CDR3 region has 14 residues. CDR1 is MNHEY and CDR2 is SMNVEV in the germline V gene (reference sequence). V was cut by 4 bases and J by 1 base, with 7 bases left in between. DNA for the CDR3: TGTGCCAGCAGTTGGACACAGAACACCGGGGAGCTGTTTTTT. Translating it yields CASSWTQNTGELFF.

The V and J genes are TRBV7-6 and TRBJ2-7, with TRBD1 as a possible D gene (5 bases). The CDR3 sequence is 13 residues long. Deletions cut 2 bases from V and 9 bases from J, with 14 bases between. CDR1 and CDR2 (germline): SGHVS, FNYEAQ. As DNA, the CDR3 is TGTGCCAGCAGCTTATTGTCAGGGAAGGGGCAGTACTTC. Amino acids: CASSLLSGKGQYF.

The CDR3 DNA is TGTGCCACCAGCAGAGATCAGGGGGCTGGTCAGCCCCAGCATTTT. This codes for CATSRDQGAGQPQHF. V is TRBV15 and J is TRBJ1-5, with 8 positions matching TRBD1. V gave up 0 bases and J gave up 6 bases; unmatched junction bases: 4. The CDR3 has 15 residues. Germline CDR1 reads LNHNV; CDR2 reads YYDKDF (reference sequence).

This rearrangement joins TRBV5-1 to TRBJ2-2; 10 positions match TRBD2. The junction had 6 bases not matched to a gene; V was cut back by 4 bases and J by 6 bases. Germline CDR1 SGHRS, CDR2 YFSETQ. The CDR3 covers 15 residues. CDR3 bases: TGCGCCAGCAGCGTAGTAGCGGGGGGCGCCGGGGAGCTGTTTTTT. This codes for CASSVVAGGAGELFF.

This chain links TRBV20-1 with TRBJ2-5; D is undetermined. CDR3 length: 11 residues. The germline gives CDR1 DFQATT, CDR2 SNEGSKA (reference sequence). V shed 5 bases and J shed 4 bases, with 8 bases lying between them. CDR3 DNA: TGCAGTGCTGTATTTCGAGAGACCCAGTACTTC. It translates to CSAVFRETQYF.

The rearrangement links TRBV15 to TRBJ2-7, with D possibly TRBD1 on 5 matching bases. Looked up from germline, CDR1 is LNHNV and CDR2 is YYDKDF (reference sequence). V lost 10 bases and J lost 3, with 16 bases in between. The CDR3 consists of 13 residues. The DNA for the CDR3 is TGTGCCATTGGGGCACTGTATGACTACGAGCAGTACTTC. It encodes CAIGALYDYEQYF.

In DNA form, the CDR3 reads TGTGCCAGCAGTTTTTTCGGACAACCTAGCAATCAGCCCCAGCATTTT. Amino acid sequence: CASSFFGQPSNQPQHF. The rearrangement joins TRBV28 to TRBJ1-5; TRBD1 might be the D (5 bases). Looked up from germline, CDR1 is MDHEN and CDR2 is SYDVKM. The germline V and J ends were trimmed by 3 bases and 0 bases, with 12 bases remaining between them. This CDR3 has 16 residues.

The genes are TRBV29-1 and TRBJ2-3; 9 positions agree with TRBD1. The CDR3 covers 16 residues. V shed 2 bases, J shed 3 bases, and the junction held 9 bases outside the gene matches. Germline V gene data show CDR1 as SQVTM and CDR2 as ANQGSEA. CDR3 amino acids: CSVESDGTGWTDTQYF. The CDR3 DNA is TGCAGCGTTGAATCGGACGGGACAGGGTGGACAGATACGCAGTATTTT.

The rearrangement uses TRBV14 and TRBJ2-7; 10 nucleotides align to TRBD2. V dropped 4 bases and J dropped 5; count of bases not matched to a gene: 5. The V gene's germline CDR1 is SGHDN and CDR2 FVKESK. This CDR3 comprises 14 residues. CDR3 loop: CASSRASGRHEQYF. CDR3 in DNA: TGTGCCAGCAGCCGGGCTAGCGGGAGACACGAGCAGTACTTC.

DNA of the CDR3: TGTGCCGCCCAGACAAGTAGCAATCAGCCCCAGCATTTT. This translates into CAAQTSSNQPQHF. V usage is TRBV19 and J usage is TRBJ1-5; no firm D call. This CDR3 contains 13 residues. V lost 11 bases, J lost 0 bases, and 11 bases lay in between. Germline V gene lookup returns CDR1 LNHDA and CDR2 SQIVND (reference sequence).

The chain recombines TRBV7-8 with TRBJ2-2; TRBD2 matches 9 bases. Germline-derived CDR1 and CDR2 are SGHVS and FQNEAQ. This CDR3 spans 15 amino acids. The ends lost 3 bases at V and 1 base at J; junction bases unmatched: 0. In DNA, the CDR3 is TGTGCCAGCAGCTTTAGCGGGGGGAACACCGGGGAGCTGTTTTTT. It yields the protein CASSFSGGNTGELFF. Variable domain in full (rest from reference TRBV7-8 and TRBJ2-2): GAGVSQSPRYKVAKRGQDVALRCDPISGHVSLFWYQQALGQGPEFLTYFQNEAQLDKSGLPSDRFFAERPEGSVSTLKIQRTQQEDSAVYLCASSFSGGNTGELFFGEGSRLTVL.

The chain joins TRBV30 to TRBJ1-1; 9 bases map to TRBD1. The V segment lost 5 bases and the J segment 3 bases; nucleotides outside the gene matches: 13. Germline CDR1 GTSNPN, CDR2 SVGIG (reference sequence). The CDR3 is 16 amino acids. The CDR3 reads CAWAGQGKVWDTEAFF. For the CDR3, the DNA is TGTGCCTGGGCTGGACAGGGGAAGGTTTGGGACACTGAAGCTTTCTTT.

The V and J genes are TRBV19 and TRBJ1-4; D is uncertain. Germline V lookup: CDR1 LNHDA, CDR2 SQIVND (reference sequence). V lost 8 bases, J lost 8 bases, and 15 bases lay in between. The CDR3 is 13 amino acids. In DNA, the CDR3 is TGTGCCAGTGGAGGGCTGCGTGTGGAAAAACTGTTTTTT. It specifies CASGGLRVEKLFF.

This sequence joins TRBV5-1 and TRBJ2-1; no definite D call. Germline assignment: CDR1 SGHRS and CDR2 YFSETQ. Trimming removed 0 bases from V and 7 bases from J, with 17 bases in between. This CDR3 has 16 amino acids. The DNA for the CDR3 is TGCGCCAGCAGCTTGGACTGGCCCAGCAAGAGGAATGAGCAGTTCTTC. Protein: CASSLDWPSKRNEQFF.

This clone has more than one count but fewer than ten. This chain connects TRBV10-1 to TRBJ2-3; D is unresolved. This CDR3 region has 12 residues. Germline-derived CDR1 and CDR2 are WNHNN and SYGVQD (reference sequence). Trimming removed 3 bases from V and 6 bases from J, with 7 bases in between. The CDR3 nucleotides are TGCGCCAGCAGTGAACAAGTGGATACGCAGTATTTT. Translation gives CASSEQVDTQYF.

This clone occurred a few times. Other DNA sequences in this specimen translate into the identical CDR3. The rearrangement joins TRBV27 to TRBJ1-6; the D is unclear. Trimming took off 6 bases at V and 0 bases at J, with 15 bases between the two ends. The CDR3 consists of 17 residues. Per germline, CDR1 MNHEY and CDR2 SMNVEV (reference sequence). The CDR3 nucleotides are TGTGCCAGCAGCCTTGGAAGATGGAGCTCCTATAATTCACCCCTCCACTTT. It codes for CASSLGRWSSYNSPLHF.

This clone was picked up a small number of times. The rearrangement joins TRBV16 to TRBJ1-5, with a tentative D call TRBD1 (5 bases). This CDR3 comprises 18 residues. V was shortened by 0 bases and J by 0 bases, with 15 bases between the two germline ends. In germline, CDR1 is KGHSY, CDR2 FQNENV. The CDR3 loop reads CASSQSGGTSYSNQPQHF. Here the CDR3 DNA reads TGTGCCAGCAGCCAATCGGGGGGAACAAGCTATAGCAATCAGCCCCAGCATTTT.

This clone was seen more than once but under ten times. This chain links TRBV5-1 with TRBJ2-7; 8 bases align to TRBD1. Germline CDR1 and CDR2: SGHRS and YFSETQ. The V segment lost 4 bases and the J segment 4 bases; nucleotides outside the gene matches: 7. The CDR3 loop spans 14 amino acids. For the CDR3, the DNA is TGCGCCAGCAGCACCGGGACAGGACATTACGAGCAGTACTTC. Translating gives CASSTGTGHYEQYF. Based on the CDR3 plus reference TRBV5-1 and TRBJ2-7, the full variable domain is KAGVTQTPRYLIKTRGQQVTLSCSPISGHRSVSWYQQTPGQGLQFLFEYFSETQRNKGNFPGRFSGRQFSNSRSEMNVSTLELGDSALYLCASSTGTGHYEQYFGPGTRLTVT.